A selection of T cell receptor beta chains follows, all from one sample in a study of blood T cell repertoires in COVID-19. The data were produced by immunoSEQ multiplex PCR, yet TCRdb's version contains in-frame clones alone and is incomplete. The table has roughly 220,000 clones, approximately 83% seen once. The sample comprised PBMCs or T cells enriched from blood (not recorded which). These receptors all stem from a woman in her thirties or forties with acute COVID-19. CDR3s include the opening cysteine and the closing phenylalanine or tryptophan. D genes are given only for firm matches.

v_call: TRBV6-5
d_call: -
j_call: TRBJ1-1
cdr3_aa: CASSSLFVGNTEAFF
cdr3_nt: TGTGCCAGCAGTTCTCTTTTCGTCGGGAACACTGAAGCTTTCTTT

v_call: TRBV7-9
d_call: -
j_call: TRBJ2-1
cdr3_aa: CASSSGDNEQFF
cdr3_nt: TGTGCCAGCAGCTCCGGGGACAATGAGCAGTTCTTC

v_call: TRBV7-9
d_call: -
j_call: TRBJ1-4
cdr3_aa: CASSLEVALRDNEKLFF
cdr3_nt: TGTGCCAGCAGCTTAGAAGTAGCCCTGCGGGATAATGAAAAACTGTTTTTT

v_call: TRBV2
d_call: TRBD2
j_call: TRBJ2-5
cdr3_aa: CASLRTSGGETQYF
cdr3_nt: TGTGCCAGTCTGAGGACTAGCGGGGGGGAGACCCAGTACTTC

v_call: TRBV14
d_call: -
j_call: TRBJ1-2
cdr3_aa: CASSPRTANYGYTF
cdr3_nt: TGTGCCAGCAGCCCCCGGACTGCCAACTATGGCTACACCTTC

v_call: TRBV19
d_call: -
j_call: TRBJ2-3
cdr3_aa: CASSILSSTDTQYF
cdr3_nt: TGTGCCAGTAGTATTCTTAGCAGCACAGATACGCAGTATTTT

v_call: TRBV3-1/TRBV3-2
d_call: TRBD2
j_call: TRBJ2-7
cdr3_aa: CASSHPSGIPREQYF
cdr3_nt: TGTGCCAGCAGCCACCCTAGCGGGATTCCTCGCGAGCAGTACTTC

v_call: TRBV5-5
d_call: -
j_call: TRBJ1-6
cdr3_aa: CASSLQGINSPLHF
cdr3_nt: TGTGCCAGCAGCTTGCAGGGGATAAATTCACCCCTCCACTTT

v_call: TRBV7-6
d_call: -
j_call: TRBJ1-2
cdr3_aa: CASSSQGFYGYTF
cdr3_nt: TGTGCCAGCAGCTCTCAGGGATTCTATGGCTACACCTTC

v_call: TRBV9
d_call: TRBD1
j_call: TRBJ1-3
cdr3_aa: CASSGLGQTGNTIYF
cdr3_nt: TGTGCCAGCAGCGGGCTGGGACAGACTGGAAACACCATATATTTT

v_call: TRBV7-6
d_call: TRBD2
j_call: TRBJ2-7
cdr3_aa: CASSLGGLATYEQYF
cdr3_nt: TGTGCCAGCAGCTTAGGGGGACTAGCTACCTACGAGCAGTACTTC

v_call: TRBV11-3
d_call: TRBD1
j_call: TRBJ2-2
cdr3_aa: CASSESLGRGHGELFF
cdr3_nt: TGTGCCAGCAGCGAGTCTTTGGGCAGGGGGCACGGGGAGCTGTTTTTT

v_call: TRBV11-3
d_call: TRBD1
j_call: TRBJ1-1
cdr3_aa: CASSPGTGGLAFF
cdr3_nt: TGTGCCAGCAGCCCAGGGACAGGTGGCCTGGCTTTCTTT